This T cell receptor (beta chain) was observed in a study of OX40 agonist ivuxolimab in advanced cancers. General study results and limits: Nonresponders, in some cases, also had low normalized T-cell clonal expansion.

The CDR3 loop spans 15 amino acids. Germline V gene sequence: CDR1 SEHNR, CDR2 FQNEAQ (reference sequence). Between the trimmed V and J ends, which lost 5 bases and 1 base, there was a span of 14 bases. Remarks on this clone: Its antigen is undetermined.

Libraries were prepared by immunoSEQ multiplex PCR; TCRdb keeps only in-frame clonotypes and omits some of them. The table lists 23,000 or so clones, 70% to 90% of them singletons. The genes are TRBV7-9 and TRBJ1-1; possibly TRBD1 for D (5 bases). The TCR was taken from an adult with an advanced solid tumor such as melanoma, head and neck, liver or kidney cancer. The source was CD4+ or CD8+ T cells sorted from blood, collected in a trial of the OX40 agonist ivuxolimab. The CDR3 sequence: CASSRSGTANTEAFF. CDR3 DNA: TGTGCCAGCAGCCGTTCCGGGACGGCGAACACTGAAGCTTTCTTT.